This T cell receptor beta chain was found in a study of blood T cell repertoires in COVID-19. The table came from immunoSEQ multiplex PCR; TCRdb's copy has only in-frame clones and leaves some out. The sample carries roughly 130,000 clones, approximately 80% recorded once. The CDR3 sequence is 15 residues long. In germline, CDR1 is SGHVS, CDR2 FNYEAQ. V was trimmed by 2 bases and J by 2 bases, leaving 11 bases between them. Specimen: peripheral blood. This receptor was taken from a man between 40 and 49 years old with active or convalescent COVID-19. V and J are TRBV7-6 and TRBJ2-3, with D perhaps TRBD2 (5 bases). Here the CDR3 reads CASSLSRVITDTQYF. As DNA, the CDR3 is TGTGCCAGCAGCTTATCGCGGGTTATCACAGATACGCAGTATTTT.